The sequence of this T cell receptor beta chain was determined in a study of cytomegalovirus exposure and HLA in healthy donors. Study findings and constraints: TRBV6-2, TRBV6-3 and some other V segments were excluded as indistinguishable. In a later analysis, a missense DCLRE1C variant was linked to TCR beta V- and J-gene trimming. The study assumed roughly uniform donor sequencing depth for presence/absence analyses.

In its sample, this clone was seen a few times. Its specificity is not known. CDR3 length: 11 residues. Trimming took off 8 bases at V and 7 bases at J, with 11 bases between the two ends. Germline CDR1 is MNHEY and CDR2 is SMNVEV (reference sequence). When sampled, the donors appeared nominally healthy, though they likely had unrecorded immune exposures. PCR used 60 Vbeta primers and 13 Jbeta primers. Here immunoSEQ multiplex PCR was the method, and the copy in TCRdb shows in-frame clones only, minus some. Of approximately 150,000 clones listed, roughly 81% are singletons. The V gene is TRBV27, the J gene TRBJ1-1; no definite D call. This clonotype was sampled from a woman between 18 and 30 years old in good health and CMV-seropositive. The sequenced material came from PBMCs. CDR3 residues: CASLSGFEAFF. The CDR3 DNA follows: TGTGCCAGCTTATCGGGGTTTGAAGCTTTCTTT.